A selection of T cell receptor beta chains follows, all from one sample in a study of T cell repertoires in cytomegalovirus infection. MiXCR was run by TCRdb on the reads, yielding one entry per CDR3 protein. The data hold about 920,000 distinct CDR3 sequences, with around a third observed a single time. These TCRs are of unknown antigen specificity. Sequenced here: cultured CD8+ T cells from PBMCs, sampled from culture after CMV antigen stimulation. These receptors originate from a human donor in good health (CMV status not recorded). Some clones in this sample may be carry-over from other donors' samples. The CDR3 runs from the conserved cysteine through the conserved F or W. The D gene is left open where the match is weak. Clone size is not always given. Where it is, it says once, few, many or a class for expanded clones.

size,J,V,D,CDR3,DNA
few,TRBJ2-1,TRBV3-1,-,CASSQPGGENNEQFF,TGTGCCAGCAGCCAACCCGGGGGCGAGAACAATGAGCAGTTCTTC
-,TRBJ2-3,TRBV27,-,CASLDWDADTQYF,TGTGCCAGCCTCGACTGGGACGCAGATACGCAGTATTTT
few,TRBJ2-1,TRBV7-6,-,CASSLSPNSYNEQFF,TGTGCCAGCAGCTTATCCCCGAACTCCTACAATGAGCAGTTCTTC
-,TRBJ1-2,TRBV7-9,-,CASSLATNIQDGYTF,TGTGCCAGCAGCTTAGCTACGAACATACAGGATGGCTACACCTTC
-,TRBJ2-1,TRBV10-3,TRBD1,CAISGTGEYNEQFF,TGTGCCATCAGCGGGACAGGGGAATACAATGAGCAGTTCTTC
many,TRBJ2-5,TRBV4-1,-,CASSQDRTEETQYF,TGCGCCAGCAGCCAAGATCGAACAGAAGAGACCCAGTACTTC
-,TRBJ2-1,TRBV6-5,TRBD2,CASSYSSGEGEQFF,TGTGCCAGCAGTTACTCAAGCGGGGAAGGGGAGCAGTTCTTC
-,TRBJ2-1,TRBV7-1,TRBD1,CASSSRDRGTDEQFF,TGTGCCAGCAGCTCCAGGGACAGGGGAACTGATGAGCAGTTCTTC
-,TRBJ2-5,TRBV7-6,-,CASSLLPSKSETQYF,TGTGCCAGCAGCTTACTCCCATCGAAATCAGAGACCCAGTACTTC
few,TRBJ1-2,TRBV29-1,-,CSVNRRDGYGYTF,TGCAGCGTTAATCGCAGGGATGGCTATGGCTACACCTTC
-,TRBJ1-1,TRBV12-5,-,CASGPDRTSTEAFF,TGTGCTAGTGGGCCAGACAGGACGAGCACTGAAGCTTTCTTT
few,TRBJ2-1,TRBV12-3/TRBV12-4,-,CASSGPEQFF,TGTGCCAGCAGTGGACCTGAGCAGTTCTTC
-,TRBJ1-3,TRBV12-3/TRBV12-4,TRBD1,CASSSDRAHSGNTIYF,TGTGCCAGCAGCTCGGACAGGGCCCACTCTGGAAACACCATATATTTT
-,TRBJ2-2,TRBV6-1,TRBD2,CASSSLAGNTNTGELFF,TGTGCCAGCAGTTCACTAGCGGGGAATACGAACACCGGGGAGCTGTTTTTT
-,TRBJ2-5,TRBV7-9,-,CASSSTETQYF,TGTGCCAGCAGCTCCACGGAGACCCAGTACTTC
-,TRBJ1-5,TRBV27,-,CASSPLLGGRSNQPQHF,TGTGCCAGCAGTCCCCTTTTAGGGGGACGGAGCAATCAGCCCCAGCATTTT
many,TRBJ2-1,TRBV12-3/TRBV12-4,TRBD2,CASTYLTGTSPLDEQFF,TGTGCCAGCACTTATCTCACCGGGACTAGCCCCCTCGATGAGCAGTTCTTC
-,TRBJ1-1,TRBV19,TRBD1,CASSTGQSMNTEAFF,TGTGCCAGTTCGACGGGACAGAGCATGAACACTGAAGCTTTCTTT
few,TRBJ2-2,TRBV7-9,-,CASSLVWRGHTGELFF,TGTGCCAGCAGCTTAGTCTGGCGGGGGCACACCGGGGAGCTGTTTTTT
-,TRBJ1-2,TRBV10-1,-,CASSLTRNGRGYTF,TGCGCCAGTAGCCTCACTCGAAACGGGAGAGGCTACACCTTC
-,TRBJ1-6,TRBV6-6,-,CASNETETPLSRSPLHF,TGTGCCAGCAATGAAACTGAGACACCTCTATCCCGATCACCCCTCCACTTT
-,TRBJ2-3,TRBV12-3/TRBV12-4,-,CASSFWSGTPMSTDTQYF,TGTGCCAGCAGTTTCTGGTCCGGGACCCCAATGAGCACAGATACGCAGTATTTT
-,TRBJ1-6,TRBV28,-,CASRKWGVNSPLHF,TGTGCCAGCAGGAAGTGGGGGGTGAATTCACCCCTCCACTTT
-,TRBJ2-1,TRBV11-2,TRBD2,CASSLRRRGVYNEQFF,TGTGCCAGCAGCTTAAGGAGGCGGGGGGTTTACAATGAGCAGTTCTTC
-,TRBJ1-5,TRBV19,TRBD1,CASSIGRDRGLVPQHF,TGTGCCAGTAGTATTGGACGGGACAGGGGATTAGTTCCCCAGCATTTT
-,TRBJ1-2,TRBV6-1,-,CASSEWVGGYGYTF,TGTGCCAGCAGTGAATGGGTAGGGGGCTATGGCTACACCTTC
-,TRBJ1-6,TRBV7-6,TRBD1,CVSSHRQGANNSPLHF,TGTGTCAGCAGCCACAGACAGGGGGCGAATAATTCACCCCTCCACTTT
-,TRBJ1-1,TRBV4-1,-,CASSQDRQSSF,TGCGCCAGCAGCCAAGATCGACAGTCATCTTTT
-,TRBJ2-1,TRBV5-4,TRBD2,CASSLRGGRSGEQFF,TGTGCCAGCAGCTTGCGCGGGGGGCGGTCTGGTGAGCAGTTCTTC
-,TRBJ1-2,TRBV4-3,-,CASSQEKQTNYGYTF,TGCGCCAGCAGCCAAGAGAAACAGACTAACTATGGCTACACCTTC
once,TRBJ1-5,TRBV2,-,CASFLGRDPLSNQPQHF,TGTGCCAGCTTCCTGGGCAGGGACCCTTTGAGCAATCAGCCCCAGCATTTT
few,TRBJ1-2,TRBV4-1,TRBD1,CASKGTGGFGGYTF,TGCGCCAGCAAGGGGACAGGGGGCTTCGGTGGCTACACCTTC
few,TRBJ2-7,TRBV7-6,TRBD1,CASSPGTGISYEQYF,TGTGCCAGCAGCCCCGGGACAGGGATATCCTACGAGCAGTACTTC
-,TRBJ2-1,TRBV5-5,TRBD1,CASSLERQGAPYNEQFF,TGTGCCAGCAGCTTGGAGAGACAGGGGGCCCCCTACAATGAGCAGTTCTTC
-,TRBJ1-6,TRBV6-5,-,CASSWEGRNSPLHF,TGTGCCAGCAGTTGGGAGGGACGGAATTCACCCCTCCACTTT
-,TRBJ2-3,TRBV24-1,-,CATSDLNRQGTDTQYF,TGTGCCACCAGTGATTTGAATCGACAGGGCACAGATACGCAGTATTTT
many,TRBJ2-6,TRBV12-3/TRBV12-4,-,CASSQEGSGANVLTF,TGTGCCAGCAGCCAAGAGGGGTCTGGGGCCAACGTCCTGACTTTC
-,TRBJ2-5,TRBV7-9,TRBD1,CASSLSDRVEETQYF,TGTGCCAGCAGCTTATCTGACAGGGTGGAGGAGACCCAGTACTTC
-,TRBJ1-6,TRBV27,TRBD1,CATAVGQGNSPLHF,TGTGCCACCGCTGTGGGACAGGGGAATTCACCCCTCCACTTT
few,TRBJ2-7,TRBV12-3/TRBV12-4,TRBD2,CASSFGLAGGHLSYEQYF,TGTGCCAGCAGCTTCGGACTAGCGGGGGGGCACCTCTCCTACGAGCAGTACTTC
many,TRBJ2-2,TRBV6-1,TRBD1,CASTRTGVTGELFF,TGTGCCAGCACTAGGACAGGGGTCACCGGGGAGCTGTTTTTT
-,TRBJ2-1,TRBV5-1,TRBD2,CASSQTSGGTSEQFF,TGCGCCAGCAGCCAGACTAGCGGGGGTACTTCGGAGCAGTTCTTC
-,TRBJ1-5,TRBV19,-,CASSPLGTSNQPQHF,TGTGCCAGTAGTCCCCTCGGGACCAGCAATCAGCCCCAGCATTTT
-,TRBJ2-3,TRBV2,-,CASNWQERLSTDTQYF,TGTGCCAGCAACTGGCAAGAGCGGCTAAGCACAGATACGCAGTATTTT
many,TRBJ1-6,TRBV7-2,-,CASSLASYNSPLHF,TGTGCCAGCAGCTTAGCATCCTATAATTCACCCCTCCACTTT
-,TRBJ2-1,TRBV2,-,CASRGRVNEQFF,TGTGCCAGCAGGGGCAGGGTAAATGAGCAGTTCTTC
-,TRBJ1-2,TRBV27,TRBD1,CASSLSGQGGNGYTF,TGTGCCAGCAGTTTATCGGGACAGGGAGGAAATGGCTACACCTTC
-,TRBJ2-1,TRBV20-1,-,CSPVRGSYNGQFF,TGCAGTCCCGTGAGGGGCTCCTACAATGGGCAGTTCTTC
few,TRBJ2-2,TRBV15,-,CATSRETGAGELFF,TGTGCCACCAGCAGAGAAACGGGGGCCGGGGAGCTGTTTTTT
many,TRBJ2-1,TRBV7-2,TRBD2,CASSPGPSGGASSYNEQFF,TGTGCCAGCAGCCCTGGCCCTAGCGGGGGGGCTAGCTCCTACAATGAGCAGTTCTTC
-,TRBJ2-1,TRBV7-2,-,CASSLEASKYNEQFF,TGTGCCAGCAGCTTAGAGGCTAGCAAATACAATGAGCAGTTCTTC
few,TRBJ2-3,TRBV27,-,CASSGRADTQYF,TGTGCCAGCAGTGGCAGGGCAGATACGCAGTATTTT
-,TRBJ1-5,TRBV27,TRBD1,CASASGTVNQPQHF,TGTGCCAGCGCCTCGGGGACAGTCAATCAGCCCCAGCATTTT